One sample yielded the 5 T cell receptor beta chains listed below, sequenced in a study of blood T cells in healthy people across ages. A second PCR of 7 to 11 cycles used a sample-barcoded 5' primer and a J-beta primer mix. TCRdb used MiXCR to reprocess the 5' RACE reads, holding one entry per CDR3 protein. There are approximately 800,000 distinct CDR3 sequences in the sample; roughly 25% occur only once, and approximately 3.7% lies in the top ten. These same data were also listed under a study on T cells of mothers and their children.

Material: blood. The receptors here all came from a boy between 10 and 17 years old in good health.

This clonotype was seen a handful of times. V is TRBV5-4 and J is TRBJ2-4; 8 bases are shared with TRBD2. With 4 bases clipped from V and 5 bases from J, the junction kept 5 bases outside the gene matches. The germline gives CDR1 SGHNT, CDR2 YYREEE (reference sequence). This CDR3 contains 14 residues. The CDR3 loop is CASSAMREENIQYF. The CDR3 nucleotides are TGTGCCAGCAGCGCAATGCGGGAGGAAAACATTCAGTACTTC.

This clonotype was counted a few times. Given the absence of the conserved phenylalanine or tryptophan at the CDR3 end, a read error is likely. DNA of the CDR3: TGTGCCAGCAGCTTAGCGCGCCTTTATGTCTACGAGCAGTACCTC. Encoded protein: CASSLARLYVYEQYL. The V gene is TRBV7-2, the J gene TRBJ2-7; unclear D gene. Germline V gives CDR1 SGHTA, CDR2 FQGNSA. The CDR3 covers 15 residues. V was trimmed by 0 bases and J by 3 bases, leaving 12 bases between them.

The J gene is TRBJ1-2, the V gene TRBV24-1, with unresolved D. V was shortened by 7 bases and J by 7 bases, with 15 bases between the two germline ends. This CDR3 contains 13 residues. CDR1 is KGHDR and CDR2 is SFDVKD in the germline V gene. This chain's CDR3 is CATSEVDGPGYTF. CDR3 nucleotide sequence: TGTGCCACCAGCGAAGTGGACGGACCTGGCTACACCTTC.

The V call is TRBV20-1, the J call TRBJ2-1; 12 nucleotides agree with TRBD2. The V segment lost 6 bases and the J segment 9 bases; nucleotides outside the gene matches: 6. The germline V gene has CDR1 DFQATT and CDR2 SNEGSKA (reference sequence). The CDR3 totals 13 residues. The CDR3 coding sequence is TGCAGTGCCAGGACTAGCGGGACCTCTGAGCAGTTCTTC. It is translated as CSARTSGTSEQFF.

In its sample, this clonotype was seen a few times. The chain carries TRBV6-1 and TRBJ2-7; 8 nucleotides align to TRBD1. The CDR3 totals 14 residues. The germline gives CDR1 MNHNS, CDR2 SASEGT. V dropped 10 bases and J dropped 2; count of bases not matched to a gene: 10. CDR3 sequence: CAINRDRNTYEQYF. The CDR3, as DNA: TGTGCCATTAACCGGGACAGGAACACCTACGAGCAGTACTTC.